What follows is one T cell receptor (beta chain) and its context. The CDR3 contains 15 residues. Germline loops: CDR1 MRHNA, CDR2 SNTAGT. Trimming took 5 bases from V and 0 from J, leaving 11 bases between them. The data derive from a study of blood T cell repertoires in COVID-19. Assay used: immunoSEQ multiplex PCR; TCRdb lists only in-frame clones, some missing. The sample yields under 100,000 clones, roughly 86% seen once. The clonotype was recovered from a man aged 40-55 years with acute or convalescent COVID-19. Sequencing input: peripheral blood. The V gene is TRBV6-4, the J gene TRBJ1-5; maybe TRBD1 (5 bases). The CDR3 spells CASSRTPYSNQPQHF. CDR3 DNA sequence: TGTGCCAGCAGTCGGACACCTTATAGCAATCAGCCCCAGCATTTT.